The 3 T cell receptor beta chains given below trace back to one sample, sequenced in a study of shared clonotypes between healthy human individuals. Sequencing was performed with immunoSEQ multiplex PCR; in TCRdb, only in-frame clones are kept and a portion is missing. Altogether roughly 500,000 clones are present, more than 75% being singletons, with the ten largest covering more than 10%. The sample was PBMCs. These receptors came from a woman between 40 and 50 years old in good health. Some clones in this sample may be carry-over from other donors' samples.

V gene TRBV5-1 combines with J gene TRBJ2-7, with a possible D match to TRBD2 (5 bases). Between the trimmed V and J ends, which lost 4 bases and 8 bases, there was a span of 13 bases. The CDR3 spans 12 residues. CDR1 SGHRS and CDR2 YFSETQ come from the germline V gene. DNA of the CDR3: TGCGCCAGCAGCCCACCGGACTCACAGCAGTACTTC. This codes for CASSPPDSQQYF.

In its sample, this clone was seen many times. This chain uses TRBV4-2 with TRBJ2-3; no definite D call. With 0 bases removed from V and 2 bases from J, the gap between germline ends came to 15 bases. This CDR3 region has 17 residues. The germline V gene encodes CDR1 LGHNA and CDR2 YNFKEQ. CDR3 region: CASSQDRSIEPTDTQYF. CDR3 coding DNA: TGTGCCAGCAGCCAAGATCGGTCCATCGAACCCACAGATACGCAGTATTTT.

The chain combines TRBV4-1 with TRBJ2-7; tentatively, D is TRBD1 (5 bases). The V and J ends lost 2 bases and 2 bases respectively, with 19 bases between them. Germline V gives CDR1 MGHRA, CDR2 YSYEKL. This CDR3 region has 17 residues. The CDR3 loop is CASSQSSSGLNAYEQYF. CDR3 nucleotide sequence: TGCGCCAGCAGCCAAAGTTCCTCAGGGCTCAACGCCTACGAGCAGTACTTC.